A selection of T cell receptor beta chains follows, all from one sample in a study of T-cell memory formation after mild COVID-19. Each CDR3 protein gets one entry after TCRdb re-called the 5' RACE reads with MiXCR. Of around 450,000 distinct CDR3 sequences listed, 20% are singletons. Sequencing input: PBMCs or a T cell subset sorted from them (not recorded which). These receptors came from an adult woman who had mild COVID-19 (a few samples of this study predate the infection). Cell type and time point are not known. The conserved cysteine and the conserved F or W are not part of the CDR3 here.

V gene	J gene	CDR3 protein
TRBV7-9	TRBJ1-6	ASSRQGEGSPLH
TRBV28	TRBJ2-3	ASRPSGSSTDTQY
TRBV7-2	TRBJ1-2	ASSFFLGRRQGLSYGYT
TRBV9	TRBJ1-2	ASSVDSSYT
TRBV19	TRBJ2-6	ASSPTHRFSGANVLT
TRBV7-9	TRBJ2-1	ASSPGVEQF
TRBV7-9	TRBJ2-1	ASMAEDEQF
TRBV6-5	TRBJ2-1	ASRGAGASGEQF
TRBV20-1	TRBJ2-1	SASSPRGSDEQF
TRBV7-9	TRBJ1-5	ASSLFAGSGNQPQH
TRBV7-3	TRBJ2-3	ASSPDRTSTDTQY
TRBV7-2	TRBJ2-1	ASSAGSGAYNEQF
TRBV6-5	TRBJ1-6	ASSYSGPRDHNSPLH
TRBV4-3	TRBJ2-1	ASSQEQGGYNEQF
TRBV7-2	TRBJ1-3	ASSLRGSGTGGSGNTIY